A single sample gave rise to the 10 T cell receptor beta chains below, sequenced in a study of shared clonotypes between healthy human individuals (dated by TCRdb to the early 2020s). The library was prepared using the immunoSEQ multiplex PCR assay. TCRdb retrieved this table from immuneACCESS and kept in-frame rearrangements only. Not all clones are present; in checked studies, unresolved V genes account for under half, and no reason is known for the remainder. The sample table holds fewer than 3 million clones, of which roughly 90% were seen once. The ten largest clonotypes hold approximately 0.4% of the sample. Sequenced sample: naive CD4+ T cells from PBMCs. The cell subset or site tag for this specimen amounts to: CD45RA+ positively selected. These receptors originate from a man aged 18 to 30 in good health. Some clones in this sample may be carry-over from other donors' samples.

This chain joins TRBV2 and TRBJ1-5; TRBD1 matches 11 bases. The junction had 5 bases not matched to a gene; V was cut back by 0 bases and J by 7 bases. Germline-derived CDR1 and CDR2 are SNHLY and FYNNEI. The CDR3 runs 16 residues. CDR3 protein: CASSEAGQGGRQPQHF. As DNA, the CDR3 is TGTGCCAGCAGTGAAGCGGGACAGGGGGGGAGGCAGCCCCAGCATTTT.

The DNA of the CDR3 is TGTGCCAGCAGCTTTTGGGGGTCCGCGGGGGAGACCCAGTACTTC. The encoded protein is CASSFWGSAGETQYF. This chain links TRBV5-4 with TRBJ2-5; a weak D match, TRBD2 (6 bases). The germline V and J ends were trimmed by 2 bases and 5 bases, with 16 bases remaining between them. The CDR3 runs to 15 residues. Germline-derived CDR1 and CDR2 are SGHNT and YYREEE (reference sequence).

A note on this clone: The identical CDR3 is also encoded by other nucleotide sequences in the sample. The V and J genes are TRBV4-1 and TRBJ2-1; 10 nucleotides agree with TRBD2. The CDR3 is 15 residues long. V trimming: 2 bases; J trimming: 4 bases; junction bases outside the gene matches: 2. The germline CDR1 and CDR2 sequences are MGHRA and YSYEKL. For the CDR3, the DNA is TGCGCCAGCAGCCAAACTAGCGGGACTTACAATGAGCAGTTCTTC. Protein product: CASSQTSGTYNEQFF.

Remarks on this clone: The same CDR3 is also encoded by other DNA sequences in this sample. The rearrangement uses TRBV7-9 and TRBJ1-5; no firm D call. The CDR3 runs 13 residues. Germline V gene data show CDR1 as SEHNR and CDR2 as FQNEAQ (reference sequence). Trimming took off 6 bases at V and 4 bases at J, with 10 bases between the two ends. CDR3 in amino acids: CASSPGRNQPQHF. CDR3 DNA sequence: TGTGCCAGCAGTCCGGGCAGGAATCAGCCCCAGCATTTT.

The DNA of the CDR3 is TGTGCCAGCAGCGGACTGCGGGAGGGAGGGTACGAGCAGTACTTC. Residues: CASSGLREGGYEQYF. The V gene is TRBV5-6, the J gene TRBJ2-7; 9 bases are shared with TRBD2. Germline CDR1 is SGHDT and CDR2 is YYEEEE. CDR3 size: 15 residues. V was clipped by 4 bases and J by 4 bases; unmatched bases: 9.

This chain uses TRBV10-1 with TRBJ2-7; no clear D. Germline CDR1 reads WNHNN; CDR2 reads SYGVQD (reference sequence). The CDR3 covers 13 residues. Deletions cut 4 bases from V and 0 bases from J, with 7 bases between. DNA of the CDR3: TGCGCCAGCAGTGTTTCCCTCTCCTACGAGCAGTACTTC. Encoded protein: CASSVSLSYEQYF.

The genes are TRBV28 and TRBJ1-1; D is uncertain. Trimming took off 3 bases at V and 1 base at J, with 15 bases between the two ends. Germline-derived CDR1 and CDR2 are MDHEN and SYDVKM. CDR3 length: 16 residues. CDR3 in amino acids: CASSFSPVTSNTEAFF. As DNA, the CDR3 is TGTGCCAGCAGTTTCTCTCCGGTGACCTCGAACACTGAAGCTTTCTTT.

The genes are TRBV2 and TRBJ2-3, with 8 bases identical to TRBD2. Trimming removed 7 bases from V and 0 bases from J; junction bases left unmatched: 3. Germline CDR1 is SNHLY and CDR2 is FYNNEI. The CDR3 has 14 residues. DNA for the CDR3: TGTGCCAGCATTGAGCGGGAGAGCACAGATACGCAGTATTTT. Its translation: CASIERESTDTQYF.

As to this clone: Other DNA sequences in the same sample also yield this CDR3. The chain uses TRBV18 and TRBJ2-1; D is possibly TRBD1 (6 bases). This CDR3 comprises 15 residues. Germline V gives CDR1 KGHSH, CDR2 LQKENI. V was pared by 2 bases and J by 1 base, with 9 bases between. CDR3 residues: CASSPGRGSYNEQFF. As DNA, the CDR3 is TGTGCCAGCTCACCAGGAAGGGGGTCCTACAATGAGCAGTTCTTC.

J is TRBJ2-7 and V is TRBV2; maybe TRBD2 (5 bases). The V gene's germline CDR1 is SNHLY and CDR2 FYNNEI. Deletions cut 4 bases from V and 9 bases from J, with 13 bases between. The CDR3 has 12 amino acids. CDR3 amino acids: CASSVIRDLQYF. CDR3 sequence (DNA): TGTGCCAGCAGTGTAATCCGGGATCTGCAGTACTTC.